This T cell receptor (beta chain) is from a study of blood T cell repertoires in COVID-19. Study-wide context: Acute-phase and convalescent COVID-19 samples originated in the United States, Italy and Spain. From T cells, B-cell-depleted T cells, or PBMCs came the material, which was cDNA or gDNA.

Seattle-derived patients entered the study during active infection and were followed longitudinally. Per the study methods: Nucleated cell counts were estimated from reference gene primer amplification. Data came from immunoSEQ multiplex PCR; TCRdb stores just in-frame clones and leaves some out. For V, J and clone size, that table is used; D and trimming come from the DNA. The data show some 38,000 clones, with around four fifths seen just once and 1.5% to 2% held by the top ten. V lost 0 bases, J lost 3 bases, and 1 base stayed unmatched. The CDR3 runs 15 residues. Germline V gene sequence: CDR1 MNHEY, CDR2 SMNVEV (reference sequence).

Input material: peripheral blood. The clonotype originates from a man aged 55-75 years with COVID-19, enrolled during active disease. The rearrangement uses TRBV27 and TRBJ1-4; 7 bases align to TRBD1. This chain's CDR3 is CASSLSGTANEKLFF. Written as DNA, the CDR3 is TGTGCCAGCAGTTTATCCGGGACAGCTAATGAAAAACTGTTTTTT.